Reported below is one T cell receptor (beta chain). V was trimmed by 10 bases and J by 0 bases, leaving 16 bases between them. The CDR3 is 15 residues long. Per the germline V gene, CDR1 is LNHDA and CDR2 is SQIVND (reference sequence). Source study methods: Amplified reference gene primers provided the basis for estimating nucleated cell counts. Here immunoSEQ multiplex PCR was the method, and the copy in TCRdb shows in-frame clones only, minus some. That table is the source of V, J and clone size, and D and trimming were worked out from the DNA. The sample consists of 250,000 to 300,000 clones, 86% of them appearing once. This sample stems from a study of blood T cell repertoires in COVID-19. Study-wide background: Both acute and convalescent COVID-19 samples were obtained from the United States, Italy and Spain. T cells, B-cell-depleted T cells, or PBMCs supplied cDNA or gDNA.

The rearrangement links TRBV19 to TRBJ1-5; D is undetermined. The TCR originated in a man between 18 and 29 years old with active or convalescent COVID-19. Sequencing was carried out using peripheral blood. The CDR3 DNA follows: TGTGCCACCCAGAGGGCGGAGTATAGCAATCAGCCCCAGCATTTT. This translates into CATQRAEYSNQPQHF.